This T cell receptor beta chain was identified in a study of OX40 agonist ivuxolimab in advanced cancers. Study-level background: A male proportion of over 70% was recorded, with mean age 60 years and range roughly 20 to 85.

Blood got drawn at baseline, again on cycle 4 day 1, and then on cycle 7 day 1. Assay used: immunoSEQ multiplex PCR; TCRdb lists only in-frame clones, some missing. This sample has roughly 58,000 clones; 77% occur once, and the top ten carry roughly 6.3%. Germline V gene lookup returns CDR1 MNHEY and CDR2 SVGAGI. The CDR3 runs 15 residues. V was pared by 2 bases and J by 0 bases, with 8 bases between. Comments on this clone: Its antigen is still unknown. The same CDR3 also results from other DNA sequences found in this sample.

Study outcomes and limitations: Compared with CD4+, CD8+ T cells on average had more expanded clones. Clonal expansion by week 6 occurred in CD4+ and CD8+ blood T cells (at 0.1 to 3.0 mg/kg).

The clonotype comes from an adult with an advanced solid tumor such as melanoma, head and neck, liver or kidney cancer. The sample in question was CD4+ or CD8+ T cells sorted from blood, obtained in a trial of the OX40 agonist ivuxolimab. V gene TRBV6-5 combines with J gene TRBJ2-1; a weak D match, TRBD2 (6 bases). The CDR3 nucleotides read TGTGCCAGCAGTTACGGAGGGTCCTCCTACAATGAGCAGTTCTTC. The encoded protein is CASSYGGSSYNEQFF.